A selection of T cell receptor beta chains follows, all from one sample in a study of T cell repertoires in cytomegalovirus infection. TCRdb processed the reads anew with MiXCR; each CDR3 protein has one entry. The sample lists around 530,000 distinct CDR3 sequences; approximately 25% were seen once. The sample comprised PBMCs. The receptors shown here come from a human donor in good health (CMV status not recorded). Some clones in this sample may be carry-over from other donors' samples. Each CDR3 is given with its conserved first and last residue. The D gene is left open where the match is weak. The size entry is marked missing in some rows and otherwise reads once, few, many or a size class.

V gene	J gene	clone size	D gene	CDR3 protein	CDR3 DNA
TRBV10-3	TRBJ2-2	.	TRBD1	CATARGQGANTGELFF	TGTGCCACCGCCCGGGGACAGGGGGCGAACACCGGGGAGCTGTTTTTT
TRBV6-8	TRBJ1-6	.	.	CASSYDTSSYNSPLHF	TGTGCCAGCAGTTACGACACGAGCTCCTATAATTCACCCCTCCACTTT
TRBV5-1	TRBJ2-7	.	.	CASSLSVSYEQYF	TGCGCCAGCAGCCTTTCCGTAAGCTACGAGCAGTACTTC
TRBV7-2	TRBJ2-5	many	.	CASSSRVPRGPETQYF	TGTGCCAGCAGCTCAAGGGTCCCACGGGGGCCTGAGACCCAGTACTTC
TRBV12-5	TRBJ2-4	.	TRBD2	CASGLVIPTSGRVEGGAKNIQYF	TGTGCTAGTGGTTTGGTGATCCCCACTAGCGGGAGAGTAGAAGGGGGAGCCAAAAACATTCAGTACTTC
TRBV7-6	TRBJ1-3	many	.	CASSLLPGPILSGNTIYF	TGTGCCAGCAGCTTATTACCGGGACCTATACTTTCTGGAAACACCATATATTTT
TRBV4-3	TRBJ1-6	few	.	CASSQDPGRLNSPLHF	TGCGCCAGCAGCCAAGATCCTGGACGGCTCAATTCACCCCTCCACTTT
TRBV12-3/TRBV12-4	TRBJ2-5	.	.	CASSSRSKQETQYF	TGTGCCAGCAGTTCGAGGTCTAAACAAGAGACCCAGTACTTC
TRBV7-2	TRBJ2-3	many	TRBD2	CASSLRGGGTSIDTQYF	TGTGCCAGCAGCTTAAGGGGAGGAGGGACTAGCATAGATACGCAGTATTTT
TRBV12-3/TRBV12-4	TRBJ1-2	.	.	CASSRTADSNYGYTF	TGTGCCAGCAGTCGGACAGCCGACTCTAACTATGGCTACACCTTC
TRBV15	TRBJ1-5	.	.	CATSRGDGGENQPQHF	TGTGCCACCAGCAGAGGCGATGGGGGAGAAAATCAGCCCCAGCATTTT
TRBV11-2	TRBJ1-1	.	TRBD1	CASNNRDSYTEAFF	TGTGCCAGCAACAACCGGGACAGTTACACTGAAGCTTTCTTT
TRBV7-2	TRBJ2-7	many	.	CASRPDRFHEQYF	TGTGCCAGCAGACCCGACAGGTTCCACGAGCAGTACTTC
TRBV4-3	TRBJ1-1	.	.	CASSQEWGLVTEAFF	TGCGCCAGCAGCCAAGAATGGGGGTTGGTCACTGAAGCTTTCTTT
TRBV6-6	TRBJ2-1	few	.	CASSDGAIPYNEQFF	TGTGCCAGCAGTGACGGAGCGATCCCCTACAATGAGCAGTTCTTC
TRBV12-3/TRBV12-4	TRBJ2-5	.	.	CASSLSRSQETQYF	TGTGCCAGCAGTCTTAGCCGGTCCCAAGAGACCCAGTACTTC
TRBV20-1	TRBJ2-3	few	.	CSAPARSTDTQYF	TGCAGTGCTCCAGCCCGAAGCACAGATACGCAGTATTTT
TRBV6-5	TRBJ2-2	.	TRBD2	CASTSGTSGRGGAGELFF	TGTGCCAGCACCTCCGGGACTAGCGGGAGGGGGGGAGCCGGGGAGCTGTTTTTT
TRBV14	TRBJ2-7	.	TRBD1	CASSRGVDRVYEQYF	TGTGCCAGCAGCCGCGGTGTGGACAGGGTCTACGAGCAGTACTTC
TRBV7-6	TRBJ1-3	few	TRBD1	CASSPRSTGYGNTIYF	TGTGCCAGCAGCCCACGATCGACAGGGTATGGAAACACCATATATTTT
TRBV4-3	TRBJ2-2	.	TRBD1	CASSQNRGTGELFF	TGCGCCAGCAGCCAAAACAGGGGCACCGGGGAGCTGTTTTTT
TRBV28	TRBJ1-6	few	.	CASSLVLSSYNSPLHF	TGTGCCAGCAGTCTGGTGTTAAGCTCCTATAATTCACCCCTCCACTTT
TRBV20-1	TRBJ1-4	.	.	CSARLTPSSEKLFF	TGCAGTGCTCGTCTGACCCCGTCAAGCGAAAAACTGTTTTTT
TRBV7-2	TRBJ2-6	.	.	CASSLIYGANVPTF	TGTGCCAGCAGCTTGATTTATGGGGCCAACGTCCCGACTTTC
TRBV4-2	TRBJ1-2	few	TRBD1	CASSQDPSDRGYGYTF	TGTGCCAGCAGCCAAGACCCTTCAGACAGGGGCTATGGCTACACCTTC
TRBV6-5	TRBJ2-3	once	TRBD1	CASSRNRGDTQYF	TGTGCCAGCAGCCGCAACAGGGGAGATACGCAGTATTTT
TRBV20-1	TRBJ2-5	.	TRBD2	CSAWTSGRETQYF	TGCAGTGCTTGGACTAGCGGGAGAGAGACCCAGTACTTC
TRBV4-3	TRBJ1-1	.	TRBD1	CASSQAQRTGSVAFF	TGCGCCAGCAGCCAGGCCCAACGGACAGGGAGTGTGGCTTTCTTT
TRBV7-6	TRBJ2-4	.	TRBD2	CASSTTSGQNIQYF	TGTGCCAGCAGCACAACTAGCGGACAAAACATTCAGTACTTC
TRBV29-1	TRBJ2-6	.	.	CSVDSGSGANVLTF	TGCAGCGTTGACTCAGGCTCTGGGGCCAACGTCCTGACTTTC
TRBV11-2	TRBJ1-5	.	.	CASSLVGGAEQPQHF	TGTGCCAGCAGCTTAGTAGGAGGGGCTGAGCAGCCCCAGCATTTT
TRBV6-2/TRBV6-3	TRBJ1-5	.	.	CASRGGFGLGSVNQPQHF	TGTGCCAGCAGAGGGGGATTCGGACTAGGGTCCGTAAATCAGCCCCAGCATTTT
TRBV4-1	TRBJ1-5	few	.	CASSQYDAGTRNSNQPQHF	TGCGCCAGCAGCCAATACGACGCCGGGACAAGGAATAGCAATCAGCCCCAGCATTTT
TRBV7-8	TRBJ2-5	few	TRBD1	CASSLAPTGGVETQYF	TGTGCCAGCAGCTTAGCGCCGACAGGGGGCGTGGAGACCCAGTACTTC
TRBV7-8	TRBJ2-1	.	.	CASKTRRGASYNEQFF	TGTGCCAGCAAAACTCGACGGGGGGCCTCCTACAATGAGCAGTTCTTC
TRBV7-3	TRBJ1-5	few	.	CASSSTGTAYNQPQHF	TGTGCCAGCAGTTCTACCGGGACGGCTTACAATCAGCCCCAGCATTTT
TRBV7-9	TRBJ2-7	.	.	CATAQPGGGQYF	TGTGCCACGGCACAGCCTGGCGGAGGGCAGTACTTC
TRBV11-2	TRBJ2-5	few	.	CASSHLWGEGQETQYF	TGTGCCAGCAGCCACTTGTGGGGGGAAGGCCAAGAGACCCAGTACTTC
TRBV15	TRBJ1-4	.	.	CATRNREGVREKLFF	TGTGCCACCAGAAACAGGGAGGGGGTTCGTGAAAAACTGTTTTTT
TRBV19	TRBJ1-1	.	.	CASSQLFGTEAFF	TGTGCCAGTAGTCAGTTATTTGGGACTGAAGCTTTCTTT
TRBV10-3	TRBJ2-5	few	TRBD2	CAISKGLAEETQYF	TGTGCCATCAGTAAGGGACTAGCGGAAGAGACCCAGTACTTC
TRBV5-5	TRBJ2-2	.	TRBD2	CASRYIAGGYTGELFF	TGTGCCAGCAGATATATAGCGGGAGGTTACACCGGGGAGCTGTTTTTT
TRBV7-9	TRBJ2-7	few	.	CASSPGHSYEQYF	TGTGCCAGCAGCCCGGGCCACTCCTACGAGCAGTACTTC